These 26 T cell receptor beta chains came from one sample sequenced in a study of regulatory T cells in long-lasting Graves disease. The authors built TCR beta libraries using iRepertoire HTBI primers and Arm-PCR of CDR3 regions. TCRdb reprocessed the multiplex PCR reads with MiXCR, giving one entry per CDR3 protein. The top ten clones hold 10% of a sample with hundreds of thousands of distinct CDR3 sequences, roughly 13% of them seen once. Indicated time point: newly diagnosed GD, antithyroid drugs for less than 3 months. With RNA extracted from PBMCs as input, the TCR library was made. This sample was shared with a second study, whose subject was T cells in Graves' hyperthyroidism and ophthalmopathy.

The sequences come from peripheral blood mononuclear cells (PBMCs), collected at new diagnosis, from a patient treated with antithyroid drugs. The receptors here all came from a young man with Graves disease.

This clonotype was found many times. DNA for the CDR3: TGTGCCAGCAGTTTATGGGGCAGCACAGATACGCAGTATTTT. This translates into CASSLWGSTDTQYF. The rearrangement joins TRBV11-2 to TRBJ2-3; possibly TRBD1 for D (5 bases). The CDR3 totals 14 residues. The germline gives CDR1 SGHAT, CDR2 FQNNGV. Deletions cut 6 bases from V and 0 bases from J, with 10 bases between.

This chain connects TRBV18 to TRBJ1-6; a weak D match, TRBD1 (6 bases). V shed 0 bases and J shed 7 bases, with 13 bases lying between them. Germline values: CDR1 KGHSH, CDR2 LQKENI. This CDR3 comprises 16 residues. CDR3 in amino acids: CASSPPVTGRNSPLHF. CDR3 bases: TGTGCCAGCTCACCACCCGTTACAGGGCGCAATTCACCCCTCCACTTT.

The chain joins TRBV6-2 or TRBV6-3 to TRBJ1-2; tentatively, D is TRBD1 (6 bases). The CDR3 has 14 residues. The V end lost 0 bases, the J end lost 7 bases, and 12 bases lay between the germline ends. Germline assignment: CDR1 MNHEY and CDR2 SVGEGT. In nucleotides, the CDR3 is TGTGCCAGCAGTTACTCCCAGGGGTTCGGTGGCTACACCTTC. This gives the protein CASSYSQGFGGYTF.

This clonotype was observed at least ten times. The J gene is TRBJ1-1, the V gene TRBV27; TRBD1 agrees at 8 bases. J was trimmed by 2 bases and V by 4 bases; bases with no gene match: 6. The germline V gene has CDR1 MNHEY and CDR2 SMNVEV (reference sequence). The CDR3 extends over 15 amino acids. CDR3 DNA: TGTGCCAGCAGTTCGGGACAGGTCGTTAACACTGAAGCTTTCTTT. This encodes CASSSGQVVNTEAFF.

In its sample, this clonotype was seen once. A much larger clone lies a single base off, so this may be a read error. The chain combines TRBV5-1 with TRBJ2-3; no firm D call. Trimming left V 0 bases short and J 4 bases short, with 9 bases between. CDR1 SGHRS and CDR2 YFSETQ come from the germline V gene. The CDR3 is made up of 14 amino acids. In nucleotides, the CDR3 is TGCGCCAGCAGCTTGGCGGTGCTCTCAGATACGCAGTATTTT. This codes for CASSLAVLSDTQYF.

This clonotype was seen many times. The J gene is TRBJ2-1, the V gene TRBV9; D is unclear. Germline lookup yields CDR1 SGDLS and CDR2 YYNGEE. The V end was cut by 1 base, the J end by 8 bases, with 7 bases between. The CDR3 extends over 12 amino acids. CDR3 in DNA: TGTGCCAGCAGCGTATCCGGCGATGAGCAGTTCTTC. Translating gives CASSVSGDEQFF.

The gene calls are TRBV29-1 and TRBJ1-4; possibly TRBD1 for D (5 bases). Germline CDR1 is SQVTM and CDR2 is ANQGSEA. This CDR3 has 13 amino acids. Trimming took 6 bases from V and 6 from J, leaving 14 bases between them. CDR3 region: CSVTPGSDEKLFF. In nucleotides, the CDR3 is TGCAGCGTAACCCCAGGGTCCGATGAAAAACTGTTTTTT.

The table lists this clonotype with a few counts. The V call is TRBV6-1, the J call TRBJ2-6, with D hard to call. The CDR3 has 15 residues. Trimming cost V 10 bases and J 0 bases, with 13 bases left between them. The germline V gene encodes CDR1 MNHNS and CDR2 SASEGT. The CDR3 loop is CATLRGVSGANVLTF. The DNA for the CDR3 is TGTGCCACTCTACGAGGCGTCTCTGGGGCCAACGTCCTGACTTTC.

This clonotype was seen many times. The V and J genes are TRBV2 and TRBJ2-1; the match to TRBD2 covers 7 bases. Germline CDR1 reads SNHLY; CDR2 reads FYNNEI. The CDR3 covers 14 residues. The V and J ends lost 8 bases and 8 bases, in that order; junction bases with no gene match: 12. CDR3 amino acids: CASHVVAGVYEQFF. The CDR3 DNA reads TGTGCCAGCCACGTTGTGGCGGGAGTATATGAGCAGTTCTTC.

The J gene is TRBJ2-1, the V gene TRBV12-3 or TRBV12-4; 10 bases line up with TRBD1. The CDR3 contains 13 residues. V gave up 6 bases and J gave up 8 bases; unmatched junction bases: 4. CDR3 in amino acids: CASRTGGWDEQFF. CDR3 DNA: TGTGCCAGCAGGACAGGGGGCTGGGATGAGCAGTTCTTC.

For this clonotype: At one end the junction does not follow the germline gene, possibly because of a read error. The rearrangement links TRBV7-9 to TRBJ2-2; D is possibly TRBD2 (6 bases). The CDR3 runs to 14 residues. Germline V gene sequence: CDR1 SEHNR, CDR2 FQNEAQ (reference sequence). The CDR3 reads CASSLGGTTGGLFF. CDR3 in DNA: TGTGCCAGCAGCTTAGGCGGCACGACCGGGGGGCTGTTTTTT.

This clonotype was seen a handful of times. The chain uses TRBV6-2 or TRBV6-3 and TRBJ1-4; TRBD1 aligns across 8 bases. CDR3 length: 14 amino acids. With 7 bases clipped from V and 5 bases from J, the junction kept 6 bases outside the gene matches. Germline V gives CDR1 MNHEY, CDR2 SVGEGT. The chain's CDR3 is CASKARQGNEKLFF. The DNA of the CDR3 is TGTGCCAGCAAGGCGCGACAGGGGAATGAAAAACTGTTTTTT.

This clonotype was picked up many times. The chain employs TRBV29-1 and TRBJ1-2; D is perhaps TRBD1 (6 bases). Germline V gene sequence: CDR1 SQVTM, CDR2 ANQGSEA. The V and J ends lost 7 bases and 1 base respectively, with 16 bases between them. This CDR3 is built from 14 residues. CDR3 nucleotides: TGCAGCGATTCCGCAAGGGGGGTTAACTATGGCTACACCTTC. This codes for CSDSARGVNYGYTF.

This clonotype appeared a few times. The chain links TRBV12-3 or TRBV12-4 to TRBJ1-6; D is undetermined. The CDR3 runs 15 residues. V lost 3 bases, J lost 0 bases, and 6 bases lay in between. The CDR3 sequence: CASSFQNSYNSPLHF. The CDR3 coding sequence is TGTGCCAGCAGTTTTCAGAACTCCTATAATTCACCCCTCCACTTT.

This clonotype was counted only a few times. The chain links TRBV2 to TRBJ2-2; D is tentatively TRBD1 or TRBD2 (5 bases each). Germline V gives CDR1 SNHLY, CDR2 FYNNEI. CDR3 length: 18 amino acids. V dropped 6 bases and J dropped 2 bases, with 22 bases sitting between them. As DNA, the CDR3 is TGTGCCAGCAGCACCCCTTGGGGGAGTGCTGTAAACACCGGGGAGCTGTTTTTT. It codes for CASSTPWGSAVNTGELFF.

This clonotype was counted at least ten times. CDR3 DNA sequence: TGTGCCACCAGTGAACGGGGGGTGGGAAACACTGAAGCTTTCTTT. The encoded protein is CATSERGVGNTEAFF. The chain has TRBV24-1 and TRBJ1-1; TRBD1 might be the D (5 bases). V lost 4 bases and J 2 bases, leaving 13 bases between the germline ends. CDR1 KGHDR and CDR2 SFDVKD come from the germline V gene. The CDR3 consists of 15 residues.

Notes on this clonotype: A much larger clone differs from this one at a single base, so this may be a read error. V and J are TRBV11-2 and TRBJ2-7, with a possible D match to TRBD1 (6 bases). CDR3 size: 14 residues. Per germline, CDR1 SGHAT and CDR2 FQNNGV. CDR3 residues: CASSSPWDTYGQYF. DNA for the CDR3: TGTGCCAGCAGCTCCCCATGGGACACCTACGGGCAGTACTTC.

This clonotype was counted many times. In DNA, the CDR3 is TGTGCCAGCAGCTTAAACACAGTGCGCGGGGAGCTGTTTTTT. This sequence encodes CASSLNTVRGELFF. The chain couples TRBV11-2 to TRBJ2-2; D gene uncertain. CDR1 and CDR2 from the germline V gene are SGHAT and FQNNGV. V lost 2 bases and J 7 bases, leaving 11 bases between the germline ends. There are 14 residues in the CDR3. Full variable domain (rest looked up from reference TRBV11-2 and TRBJ2-2): EAGVAQSPRYKIIEKRQSVAFWCNPISGHATLYWYQQILGQGPKLLIQFQNNGVVDDSQLPKDRFSAERLKGVDSTLKIQPAKLEDSAVYLCASSLNTVRGELFFGEGSRLTVL.

This clonotype was observed once. Likely a read error: the CDR3 ends without its conserved phenylalanine or tryptophan. The chain combines TRBV5-6 with TRBJ2-7; D might be TRBD2 (5 bases). From germline, CDR1 is SGHDT and CDR2 YYEEEE. The CDR3 is 13 amino acids. V gave up 0 bases and J gave up 3 bases, with 7 bases separating them. This CDR3 is CASSLEGSYEQYL. CDR3 sequence (DNA): TGTGCCAGCAGCTTGGAAGGGAGCTACGAGCAGTACCTC.

The CDR3, as DNA: TGTGCCAGCAGCACGAATAGCGGGGCAGATACGCAGTATTTT. Its protein product is CASSTNSGADTQYF. This rearrangement joins TRBV9 to TRBJ2-3, with TRBD2 matching over 8 bases. CDR3 length equals 14 residues. Germline V gives CDR1 SGDLS, CDR2 YYNGEE. J lost 4 bases, V lost 4 bases, and 5 bases had no gene match.

This clonotype was detected ten times or more. The chain employs TRBV2 and TRBJ1-1; D call uncertain. Trimming took 6 bases from V and 1 from J, leaving 12 bases between them. Germline lookup yields CDR1 SNHLY and CDR2 FYNNEI. The CDR3 runs to 14 residues. The CDR3 bases are TGTGCCAGCAGGGACCTGGCGGCGAACACTGAAGCTTTCTTT. It specifies CASRDLAANTEAFF.

J is TRBJ1-5 and V is TRBV20-1; D may be TRBD1 (5 bases). The germline V and J ends were trimmed by 6 bases and 9 bases, with 30 bases remaining between them. The V gene's germline CDR1 is DFQATT and CDR2 SNEGSKA (reference sequence). The CDR3 runs 17 residues. CDR3 in DNA: TGCAGTGCCGGAGGGGCTAGCGGGACGGGGTCCCCCCGGCCCCAGCATTTT. This gives the protein CSAGGASGTGSPRPQHF.

This clonotype was observed many times. The gene calls are TRBV27 and TRBJ2-3; no reliable D call. CDR3 length: 14 amino acids. Trimming removed 6 bases from V and 2 bases from J, with 12 bases in between. Germline-derived CDR1 and CDR2 are MNHEY and SMNVEV (reference sequence). CDR3 sequence (DNA): TGTGCCAGCAGGCCGCTAGGCCCCACAGATACGCAGTATTTT. Translation: CASRPLGPTDTQYF.

This clonotype came up many times. V is TRBV7-3 and J is TRBJ2-3, with D perhaps TRBD2 (5 bases). From germline, CDR1 is SGHTA and CDR2 FQGTGA. This CDR3 is built from 16 residues. V lost 3 bases and J 3 bases, leaving 16 bases between the germline ends. The CDR3: CASSFGNALGTDTQYF. CDR3 DNA sequence: TGTGCCAGCAGCTTCGGGAACGCCTTAGGGACAGATACGCAGTATTTT.

V is TRBV13 and J is TRBJ2-3; possibly TRBD1 or TRBD2 for D (5 bases each). Trimming cost V 3 bases and J 1 base, with 8 bases left between them. The CDR3 is 14 residues long. From germline, CDR1 is PRHDT and CDR2 FYEKMQ (reference sequence). Here the CDR3 reads CASSFGDRTDTQYF. The CDR3 DNA reads TGTGCCAGCAGCTTCGGGGACCGCACAGATACGCAGTATTTT.

This rearrangement joins TRBV28 to TRBJ2-7; the match to TRBD2 covers 8 bases. V trimming: 7 bases; J trimming: 3 bases; junction bases outside the gene matches: 11. CDR3 size: 15 residues. Germline V gene lookup returns CDR1 MDHEN and CDR2 SYDVKM. The CDR3 sequence: CASTDPGGGSYEQYF. CDR3 DNA: TGTGCCAGCACCGACCCCGGGGGGGGGAGCTACGAGCAGTACTTC. The full variable domain, its missing parts supplied by reference TRBV28 and TRBJ2-7, is DVKVTQSSRYLVKRTGEKVFLECVQDMDHENMFWYRQDPGLGLRLIYFSYDVKMKEKGDIPEGYSVSREKKERFSLILESASTNQTSMYLCASTDPGGGSYEQYFGPGTRLTVT.